The rows below give T cell receptor beta chains drawn from one sample of a study of T cells expressing NK-cell markers. For each CDR3 protein, TCRdb gives one entry from its re-call of the 5' RACE reads, without DNA. The specimen's table records around 140,000 distinct CDR3 sequences. The sequenced sample consisted of blood T cells: a sorted CD56 or NKG2C T cell subset, CD4+ or CD8+ T cells, or bulk PBMC T cells (not recorded which). The receptor source for this set is a man aged 18 to 30 in good health. Both conserved end residues are part of each CDR3. Fields, in order: V gene, J gene, CDR3 length, CDR3 protein.

v_gene: TRBV11-2
j_gene: TRBJ1-1
len: 14
CDR3aa: CASTGRVANTEAFF

v_gene: TRBV11-2
j_gene: TRBJ2-1
len: 16
CDR3aa: CASSLGGRGYYNEQFF

v_gene: TRBV7-3
j_gene: TRBJ1-5
len: 17
CDR3aa: CASSLIWALYSNQPQHF

v_gene: TRBV13
j_gene: TRBJ2-1
len: 16
CDR3aa: CASSSAGTSGFDEQFF

v_gene: TRBV3-1
j_gene: TRBJ2-1
len: 16
CDR3aa: CASSQERQGTYNEQFF

v_gene: TRBV27
j_gene: TRBJ2-1
len: 15
CDR3aa: CASSFVIAGVNEQFF

v_gene: TRBV2
j_gene: TRBJ2-2
len: 13
CDR3aa: CASSETYTGELFF

v_gene: TRBV20-1
j_gene: TRBJ2-7
len: 14
CDR3aa: CSARPIEGSYEQYF

v_gene: TRBV29-1
j_gene: TRBJ1-2
len: 12
CDR3aa: CSVDTREHGYTF

v_gene: TRBV3-1
j_gene: TRBJ2-5
len: 13
CDR3aa: CASSPVYQETQYF

v_gene: TRBV9
j_gene: TRBJ1-2
len: 15
CDR3aa: CASSLTGQGNYGYTF

v_gene: TRBV7-9
j_gene: TRBJ2-4
len: 13
CDR3aa: CASSLAGENIQYF

v_gene: TRBV3-1
j_gene: TRBJ2-4
len: 19
CDR3aa: CASSQERTGLFLAKNIQYF

v_gene: TRBV10-3
j_gene: TRBJ2-5
len: 18
CDR3aa: CAIRGGQGVADLQETQYF

v_gene: TRBV6-5
j_gene: TRBJ2-7
len: 17
CDR3aa: CASSYSRAGQLLIEQYF

v_gene: TRBV6-5
j_gene: TRBJ2-1
len: 15
CDR3aa: CASSYYSGSQNEQFF

v_gene: TRBV5-5
j_gene: TRBJ2-7
len: 12
CDR3aa: CASSFTGYEQYF

v_gene: TRBV5-1
j_gene: TRBJ2-7
len: 14
CDR3aa: CASSLRDYHYEQYF

v_gene: TRBV11-2
j_gene: TRBJ2-7
len: 18
CDR3aa: CASSLGGSVAGLTYEQYF

v_gene: TRBV5-1
j_gene: TRBJ2-5
len: 14
CDR3aa: CASSEDRGPETQYF

v_gene: TRBV12-3/TRBV12-4
j_gene: TRBJ2-3
len: 16
CDR3aa: CASSSAKAWLADTQYF

v_gene: TRBV12-3/TRBV12-4
j_gene: TRBJ1-1
len: 16
CDR3aa: CASSPGPLFSPGEAFF

v_gene: TRBV14
j_gene: TRBJ2-7
len: 14
CDR3aa: CASSRSLRIYEQYF

v_gene: TRBV6-5
j_gene: TRBJ1-1
len: 14
CDR3aa: CASSYSGGRTEAFF

v_gene: TRBV11-2
j_gene: TRBJ2-5
len: 15
CDR3aa: CASSPGGVGEETQYF

v_gene: TRBV7-6
j_gene: TRBJ2-1
len: 18
CDR3aa: CASSLFSSGKRSYNEQFF

v_gene: TRBV7-8
j_gene: TRBJ2-3
len: 16
CDR3aa: CASSISERGDTDTQYF

v_gene: TRBV2
j_gene: TRBJ2-3
len: 14
CDR3aa: CAGGTGASTDTQYF

v_gene: TRBV3-1
j_gene: TRBJ2-7
len: 14
CDR3aa: CASRGWGEFYEQYF

v_gene: TRBV4-1
j_gene: TRBJ1-2
len: 15
CDR3aa: CASSQERSGKGGYTF

v_gene: TRBV6-1
j_gene: TRBJ2-7
len: 15
CDR3aa: CASSLSERLIYEQYF

v_gene: TRBV11-2
j_gene: TRBJ1-1
len: 13
CDR3aa: CASSDGRNTEAFF

v_gene: TRBV29-1
j_gene: TRBJ1-2
len: 12
CDR3aa: CSVVAVNYGYTF

v_gene: TRBV29-1
j_gene: TRBJ2-5
len: 13
CDR3aa: CSVLDRSPETQYF

v_gene: TRBV11-2
j_gene: TRBJ2-3
len: 14
CDR3aa: CASSQKLGPSTQYF

v_gene: TRBV5-1
j_gene: TRBJ2-4
len: 14
CDR3aa: CASSLDRAGNIQYF

v_gene: TRBV12-3/TRBV12-4
j_gene: TRBJ2-2
len: 17
CDR3aa: CASSPSAGPTFTGELFF

v_gene: TRBV5-4
j_gene: TRBJ1-2
len: 12
CDR3aa: CASSLVGEGYTF

v_gene: TRBV20-1
j_gene: TRBJ2-2
len: 13
CDR3aa: CSAKPSNTGELFF

v_gene: TRBV6-1
j_gene: TRBJ2-1
len: 17
CDR3aa: CASRPFSGRASSNEQFF

v_gene: TRBV19
j_gene: TRBJ2-2
len: 15
CDR3aa: CASTSVRNYTGELFF

v_gene: TRBV10-2
j_gene: TRBJ1-1
len: 12
CDR3aa: CASWDGNTEAFF